These 2 T cell receptor beta chains share one sample of origin, sequenced in a study of blood T cell repertoires in COVID-19. Sequencing was performed with immunoSEQ multiplex PCR; in TCRdb, only in-frame clones are kept and a portion is missing. This table has around 220,000 clones, under 85% appearing once. The material sequenced was peripheral blood. Receptors were obtained from a woman aged 80 or over with COVID-19, enrolled during active disease.

The chain combines TRBV7-3 with TRBJ1-1; D is undetermined. The CDR3 spans 13 residues. Trimming shortened V by 5 bases and J by 10 bases, and 17 bases separated the two germline ends. CDR1 and CDR2 (germline): SGHTA, FQGTGA. This CDR3 is CASSPGLPGSAFF. DNA of the CDR3: TGTGCCAGCAGCCCAGGACTGCCCGGGTCAGCTTTCTTT.

In its sample, this clone was seen once. The chain employs TRBV29-1 and TRBJ2-1; TRBD1 agrees at 8 bases. The CDR3 has 17 residues. Germline V gene sequence: CDR1 SQVTM, CDR2 ANQGSEA. V dropped 7 bases and J dropped 6; count of bases not matched to a gene: 20. DNA of the CDR3: TGCAGCGCCTTGGGACTCTCACTAATCGACAGGGGCAATGAGCAGTTCTTC. Amino acids: CSALGLSLIDRGNEQFF.